The sample holds a few counts of the clone carrying this T cell receptor beta chain. The antigen remains unidentified. This sample is drawn from a study of T cells in Graves' hyperthyroidism and ophthalmopathy. Study results and limitations: Before onset, ophthalmopathy was predicted by the model a median approximately 6.6 months earlier. Ophthalmopathy and stable hyperthyroidism were told apart by a 13 V-J model.

Uncontrolled infection, other autoimmune disease, pregnancy or lactation excluded patients. Each diagnosis drew on symptoms, thyroxine, TRAb, thyroid ultrasound and orbital computed tomography findings. V lost 0 bases and J lost 6, with 1 base in between. Germline V gene sequence: CDR1 MGHDK, CDR2 SYGVNS. There are 11 residues in the CDR3. Amplification yielded TCR beta CDR3 regions, with RNA transcripts as the source. Researchers ran a first-round RT-PCR on the TCR CDR3 using the HTBI primer set. TCRdb reprocessed the multiplex PCR reads with MiXCR, giving one entry per CDR3 protein. The sample contains a few hundred thousand distinct CDR3 sequences, roughly 18% of which appear only once.

The chain uses TRBV25-1 and TRBJ2-3; D uncertain. The source is a woman in her forties or fifties with Graves' hyperthyroidism. The sequenced material came from blood. The CDR3 region is CASSEYDTQYF. In DNA, the CDR3 is TGTGCCAGCAGTGAATATGATACGCAGTATTTT.